The 11 T cell receptor beta chains in this list originate from one sample, sequenced in a study of cytomegalovirus exposure and HLA in healthy donors. The primer mix had 60 Vbeta and 13 Jbeta primers. Assay used: immunoSEQ multiplex PCR; TCRdb lists only in-frame clones, some missing. This repertoire shows about 170,000 clones, 85% found once; its top ten account for 1%. Material: PBMCs. All receptors come from a boy aged 2 to 9 in good health and CMV-seronegative.

The rearrangement joins TRBV9 to TRBJ2-7, with TRBD1 matching 9 bases. Looked up from germline, CDR1 is SGDLS and CDR2 is YYNGEE. The CDR3 spans 17 residues. The junction had 13 bases not matched to a gene; V was cut back by 0 bases and J by 6 bases. For the CDR3, the DNA is TGTGCCAGCAGCGTAGGCGCCTCGGGACAGGGAAGCGGCGAGCAGTACTTC. Protein: CASSVGASGQGSGEQYF.

This chain joins TRBV5-4 and TRBJ2-5; possibly TRBD1 for D (6 bases). V was pared by 5 bases and J by 2 bases, with 16 bases between. This CDR3 spans 15 amino acids. Germline V gene lookup returns CDR1 SGHNT and CDR2 YYREEE (reference sequence). CDR3 in amino acids: CASRSQGWGQETQYF. The CDR3 DNA is TGTGCCAGCAGATCTCAGGGGTGGGGTCAAGAGACCCAGTACTTC. The full variable domain, with the rest looked up from reference TRBV5-4 and TRBJ2-5, is ETGVTQSPTHLIKTRGQQVTLRCSSQSGHNTVSWYQQALGQGPQFIFQYYREEENGRGNFPPRFSGLQFPNYSSELNVNALELDDSALYLCASRSQGWGQETQYFGPGTRLLVL.

The V call is TRBV7-8, the J call TRBJ2-7, with a tentative D call TRBD1 (5 bases). The length of the CDR3 is 14 residues. Germline CDR1 is SGHVS and CDR2 is FQNEAQ. Trimming stripped 8 bases from V and 2 bases from J, with 16 bases between. CDR3 in amino acids: CASAEAGFPYEQYV. CDR3 nucleotide sequence: TGTGCCAGCGCAGAGGCAGGGTTCCCCTACGAGCAGTACGTC.

The V call is TRBV28, the J call TRBJ1-2; D might be TRBD1 (5 bases). Germline CDR1 reads MDHEN; CDR2 reads SYDVKM. The CDR3 sequence is 15 residues long. Trimming stripped 3 bases from V and 8 bases from J, with 19 bases between. The CDR3 loop is CASSLTGAPGRGYTF. The CDR3 DNA reads TGTGCCAGCAGTTTGACGGGAGCTCCGGGACGGGGCTACACCTTC.

The V gene is TRBV7-9, the J gene TRBJ1-5, with 7 bases lining up with TRBD1. The V and J ends lost 8 bases and 1 base, in that order; junction bases with no gene match: 5. In germline, CDR1 is SEHNR, CDR2 FQNEAQ (reference sequence). This CDR3 region has 14 residues. The CDR3 nucleotides are TGTGCCAGCCGAGGGGGCGGGAGCAATCAGCCCCAGCATTTT. This gives the protein CASRGGGSNQPQHF. Using reference TRBV7-9 and TRBJ1-5 for the parts outside the CDR3, the full variable domain is DTGVSQNPRHKITKRGQNVTFRCDPISEHNRLYWYRQTLGQGPEFLTYFQNEAQLEKSRLLSDRFSAERPKGSFSTLEIQRTEQGDSAMYLCASRGGGSNQPQHFGDGTRLSIL.

The rearrangement links TRBV6-1 to TRBJ1-5; D gene unclear. V was shortened by 1 base and J by 1 base, with 11 bases between the two germline ends. Germline values: CDR1 MNHNS, CDR2 SASEGT. CDR3 size: 16 residues. CDR3 nucleotide sequence: TGTGCCAGCAGTGAAGGCCTAGCCTCCAGCAATCAGCCCCAGCATTTT. It translates to CASSEGLASSNQPQHF.

The chain recombines TRBV5-4 with TRBJ1-1; 7 bases are a match to TRBD1. The germline V gene has CDR1 SGHNT and CDR2 YYREEE (reference sequence). V lost 4 bases and J lost 2; bases outside the gene matches: 8. The CDR3 totals 15 residues. The CDR3 bases are TGTGCCAGCAGCCATTCGGGACAGCAAAACACTGAAGCTTTCTTT. Translated: CASSHSGQQNTEAFF.

The rearrangement links TRBV5-5 to TRBJ2-7; D is perhaps TRBD1 (5 bases). The CDR3 is 13 residues long. CDR1 is SGHKS, CDR2 YYEKEE, per germline (reference sequence). V was clipped by 0 bases and J by 2 bases, with 6 bases between them. The CDR3 region has the DNA TGTGCCAGCAGCTTGGGGACAACCTACGAGCAGTACGTC. Protein sequence: CASSLGTTYEQYV.

This CDR3 is CASSLGGARAV. CDR3 DNA sequence: TGTGCCAGCAGCTTAGGTGGGGCCCGCGCCGTC. The chain combines TRBV7-8 with TRBJ2-7; TRBD1 might be the D (5 bases). There are 11 residues in the CDR3. CDR1 and CDR2 from the germline V gene are SGHVS and FQNEAQ.

The V gene is TRBV5-3, the J gene TRBJ2-7, with 10 nucleotides matching TRBD2. TRBV5-3 is flagged as an ORF with uncertain function. The ends lost 2 bases at V and 2 bases at J; junction bases unmatched: 13. The CDR3 spans 18 residues. The CDR3 DNA is TGTGCCAGAAGCTTTGCCATATTACATCTAGCGGGAGCCTACGAGCAGTACTTC. Its protein is CARSFAILHLAGAYEQYF.

Remarks on this clone: One end of the junction does not line up with germline, which may come from a read error. This sequence joins TRBV9 and TRBJ2-1; D gene unclear. There are 9 residues in the CDR3. In germline, CDR1 is SGDLS, CDR2 YYNGEE. CDR3: CASNNEQFF. CDR3 DNA: TGTGCCTCCAACAATGAGCAGTTCTTC.